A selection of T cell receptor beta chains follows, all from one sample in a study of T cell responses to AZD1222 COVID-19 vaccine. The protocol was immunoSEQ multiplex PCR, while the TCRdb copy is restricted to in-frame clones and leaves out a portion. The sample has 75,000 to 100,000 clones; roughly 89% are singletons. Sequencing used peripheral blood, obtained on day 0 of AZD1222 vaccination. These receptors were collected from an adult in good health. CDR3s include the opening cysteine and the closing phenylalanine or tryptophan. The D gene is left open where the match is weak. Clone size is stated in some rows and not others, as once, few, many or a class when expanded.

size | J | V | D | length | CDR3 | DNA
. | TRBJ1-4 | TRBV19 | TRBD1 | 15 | CASSGTGGFNEKLFF | TGTGCCAGTTCCGGGACAGGGGGCTTTAATGAAAAACTGTTTTTT
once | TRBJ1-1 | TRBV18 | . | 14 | CASSPVGGGEVAFF | TGTGCCAGCTCACCGGTAGGCGGGGGCGAAGTAGCTTTCTTT
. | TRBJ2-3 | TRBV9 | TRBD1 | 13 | CASSGRTGDTQYF | TGTGCCAGCAGCGGGAGGACAGGAGATACGCAGTATTTT
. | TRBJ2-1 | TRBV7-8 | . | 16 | CASSPQRRDWNNEQFF | TGTGCCAGCAGCCCTCAACGCCGGGACTGGAACAATGAGCAGTTCTTC
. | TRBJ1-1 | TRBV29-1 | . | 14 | CSAYGRGENTEAFF | TGCAGCGCCTATGGACGTGGGGAGAACACTGAAGCTTTCTTT
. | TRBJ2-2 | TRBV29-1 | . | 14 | CSGRDQRDTGELFF | TGCAGCGGCCGGGACCAAAGAGACACCGGGGAGCTGTTTTTT
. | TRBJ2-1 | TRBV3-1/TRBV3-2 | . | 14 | CASTREGSYNEQFF | TGTGCCAGCACCCGAGAGGGCTCCTACAATGAGCAGTTCTTC
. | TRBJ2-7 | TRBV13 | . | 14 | CASSSKSATYEQYF | TGTGCCAGCAGCTCGAAAAGCGCCACCTACGAGCAGTACTTC
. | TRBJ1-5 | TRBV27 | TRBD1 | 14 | CASRGVRGRQPQHF | TGTGCCAGCAGGGGGGTCAGGGGGCGTCAGCCCCAGCATTTT
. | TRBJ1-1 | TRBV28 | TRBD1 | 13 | CASRGGGIAEAFF | TGTGCCAGCAGAGGAGGGGGCATAGCTGAAGCTTTCTTT